This T cell receptor (beta chain) was identified in a study of T cell changes during pregnancy in multiple sclerosis. This clone was detected once. TCRdb's copy holds only in-frame clones and misses some; the assay was immunoSEQ multiplex PCR. The table includes around 88,000 clones, 80% to 95% detected once. J was trimmed by 3 bases and V by 2 bases; bases with no gene match: 9. The CDR3 is 18 amino acids. Germline-derived CDR1 and CDR2 are MDHEN and SYDVKM. The gene calls are TRBV28 and TRBJ1-5; 11 bases map to TRBD1. The clonotype originates from a female donor with multiple sclerosis, enrolled in a pregnancy study. This specimen was peripheral blood, taken in the first trimester of pregnancy. CDR3 DNA sequence: TGTGCCAGCAGTTTACTACCGGGACAGGGGGACCCCAATCAGCCCCAGCATTTT. The encoded protein is CASSLLPGQGDPNQPQHF.